The next 28 T cell receptor beta chains were all read from a single sample in a study of response to subunit inactivated influenza vaccine. MiXCR, applied by TCRdb to the RT-PCR reads, yields one record per CDR3 protein. The data contain 500,000 or so distinct CDR3 sequences, 16% of them singletons. The specimen comprised CD4+ T cells sorted from PBMCs, sampled around 25 months after vaccination. All receptors come from a man aged 50 to 69 who received an inactivated influenza vaccine.

The chain is built from TRBV6-2 or TRBV6-3 and TRBJ2-1, with D possibly TRBD1 on 6 matching bases. CDR1 is MNHEY, CDR2 SVGEGT, per germline. CDR3 size: 15 residues. The ends were cut back, 0 bases at V and 4 bases at J, with 10 bases in the middle. The CDR3 nucleotides are TGTGCCAGCAGTTACTCGGGGGCCCCTTACAATGAGCAGTTCTTC. Translated, it gives CASSYSGAPYNEQFF.

The chain couples TRBV6-4 to TRBJ2-5, with a tentative D call TRBD1 (6 bases). The CDR3 spans 13 residues. Trimming removed 6 bases at V and 1 base at J, with 9 bases between. The germline V gene has CDR1 MRHNA and CDR2 SNTAGT. CDR3 sequence (DNA): TGTGCCAGCAGCGACAGGCCCCAAGAGACCCAGTACTTC. It is translated as CASSDRPQETQYF.

The genes are TRBV20-1 and TRBJ1-6, with D unclear. Looked up from germline, CDR1 is DFQATT and CDR2 is SNEGSKA (reference sequence). CDR3 size: 18 residues. The V end lost 0 bases, the J end lost 4 bases, and 19 bases lay between the germline ends. CDR3 residues: CSARDQTVARFYNSPLHF. The CDR3 DNA reads as TGCAGTGCTAGAGATCAGACTGTTGCCAGATTTTATAATTCACCCCTCCACTTT.

The chain couples TRBV7-9 to TRBJ2-2; D possibly uses TRBD1 or TRBD2 (5 bases each). The CDR3 runs to 16 residues. V lost 1 base, J lost 1 base, and 10 bases lay in between. Germline V gene data show CDR1 as SEHNR and CDR2 as FQNEAQ (reference sequence). The CDR3 DNA sequence: TGTGCCAGCAGCTTAGGGCTGGGGGTGAACACCGGGGAGCTGTTTTTT. Translation: CASSLGLGVNTGELFF.

This chain links TRBV6-2 or TRBV6-3 with TRBJ1-5; D is undetermined. Germline loops: CDR1 MNHEY, CDR2 SVGEGT. Trimming left V 7 bases short and J 7 bases short, with 11 bases between. There are 12 residues in the CDR3. Here the CDR3 reads CASNMGGQPQHF. CDR3 nucleotides: TGTGCCAGCAACATGGGAGGACAGCCCCAGCATTTT.

This clonotype has more than one count but fewer than ten. The chain links TRBV4-1 to TRBJ2-2; 12 nucleotides match TRBD1. The CDR3 contains 18 residues. The J segment lost 4 bases and the V segment lost 4 bases, leaving 10 bases of the junction unmatched. CDR1 is MGHRA and CDR2 is YSYEKL in the germline V gene. The CDR3 protein is CASSPRDRGPFSTGELFF. The CDR3 bases are TGCGCCAGCAGCCCGAGGGACAGGGGGCCTTTTAGCACCGGGGAGCTGTTTTTT.

This clonotype was detected only a few times. The V and J genes are TRBV12-3 or TRBV12-4 and TRBJ2-7; possible D gene TRBD2, 5 bases. Trimming removed 2 bases from V and 2 bases from J, with 10 bases in between. This CDR3 has 14 residues. The CDR3 here is CASSLLSGTYEQYF. DNA of the CDR3: TGTGCCAGCAGTTTACTGAGCGGCACCTACGAGCAGTACTTC.

This clonotype was recorded a few times. V gene TRBV18 combines with J gene TRBJ1-2, with 7 bases lining up with TRBD1. The CDR3 is made up of 16 amino acids. Germline CDR1 reads KGHSH; CDR2 reads LQKENI. V shed 5 bases, J shed 4 bases, and the junction held 13 bases outside the gene matches. Here the CDR3 reads CASSDKNRGLTYGYTF. The DNA for the CDR3 is TGTGCCAGCTCAGACAAAAACAGGGGCCTTACCTATGGCTACACCTTC.

This clonotype was counted between two and nine times. The rearrangement links TRBV7-9 to TRBJ1-1, with D tentatively TRBD1 (5 bases). CDR3 length: 14 amino acids. The germline CDR1 and CDR2 sequences are SEHNR and FQNEAQ (reference sequence). V was clipped by 3 bases and J by 5 bases, with 13 bases between them. The CDR3 nucleotides read TGTGCCAGCAGCTTGGTCAGGGAGGAGACTGAAGCTTTCTTT. Encoded protein: CASSLVREETEAFF.

The table lists this clonotype with a count of one. The chain recombines TRBV10-3 with TRBJ2-5; the match to TRBD1 covers 11 bases. Germline CDR1 ENHRY, CDR2 SYGVKD. Trimming removed 6 bases from V and 4 bases from J; junction bases left unmatched: 13. The length of the CDR3 is 17 residues. CDR3 residues: CAIRNGTGGALRETQYF. CDR3 nucleotide sequence: TGTGCCATCAGAAACGGGACAGGGGGAGCTTTGCGAGAGACCCAGTACTTC.

Only a few counts were recorded for this clonotype. V gene TRBV7-9 combines with J gene TRBJ1-1, with D maybe TRBD1 (6 bases). Trimming stripped 4 bases from V and 8 bases from J, with 11 bases between. Germline CDR1 SEHNR, CDR2 FQNEAQ (reference sequence). This CDR3 contains 12 residues. The CDR3 nucleotides read TGTGCCAGCAGCTCTTCTAGGGGGGAAGCTTTCTTT. This sequence encodes CASSSSRGEAFF.

The rearrangement joins TRBV6-5 to TRBJ2-2; no definite D call. Trimming cost V 4 bases and J 6 bases, with 18 bases left between them. This CDR3 is built from 16 residues. The germline CDR1 and CDR2 sequences are MNHEY and SVGAGI. DNA for the CDR3: TGTGCCAGCAGTTCCCAATCGAGGCTGGGTTCCGGGGAGCTGTTTTTT. It specifies CASSSQSRLGSGELFF.

As concerns this clonotype: One end of the junction is discordant with germline, which a read error may explain. The CDR3 nucleotides are TGTGCCACCAGCTTATCTAGGGGTTTCGCCGCAAAGTTC. Its translation: CATSLSRGFAAKF. The V gene is TRBV15, the J gene TRBJ2-7; weak D call: TRBD1 (5 bases). CDR1 and CDR2 (germline): LNHNV, YYDKDF (reference sequence). This CDR3 has 13 amino acids.

The chain employs TRBV5-5 and TRBJ1-2; tentatively, D is TRBD1 (6 bases). The CDR3 has 15 amino acids. CDR1 is SGHKS, CDR2 YYEKEE, per germline (reference sequence). V was trimmed by 0 bases and J by 0 bases, leaving 9 bases between them. The CDR3 DNA is TGTGCCAGCAGCTTGGGGACAGAAGCTAACTATGGCTACACCTTC. Residues: CASSLGTEANYGYTF.

This clonotype was counted between two and nine times. The chain links TRBV15 to TRBJ2-2; the D is unclear. Germline-derived CDR1 and CDR2 are LNHNV and YYDKDF (reference sequence). Trimming took off 1 base at V and 6 bases at J, with 6 bases between the two ends. This CDR3 comprises 13 residues. For the CDR3, the DNA is TGTGCCACCAGCAGAGTGATTCCCGGGGAGCTGTTTTTT. It specifies CATSRVIPGELFF.

This clonotype was detected only a few times. The V call is TRBV12-3 or TRBV12-4, the J call TRBJ1-5, with D possibly TRBD1 on 5 matching bases. The CDR3 is 13 amino acids. V was clipped by 5 bases and J by 4 bases, with 9 bases between them. CDR3 loop: CASSAYRNQPQHF. The CDR3 nucleotides read TGTGCCAGCAGTGCTTACAGGAATCAGCCCCAGCATTTT.

This clonotype was counted only a few times. The CDR3 loop reads CASSYGQHTGELFF. For the CDR3, the DNA is TGTGCCAGCAGTTACGGCCAACACACCGGGGAGCTGTTTTTT. This chain connects TRBV12-3 or TRBV12-4 to TRBJ2-2, with D unresolved. This CDR3 contains 14 residues. V shed 4 bases and J shed 3 bases, with 9 bases lying between them.

This clonotype was detected ten times or more. V usage is TRBV4-3 and J usage is TRBJ1-1, with D possibly TRBD1 on 6 matching bases. Germline V CDR1 and CDR2: LGHNA, YSLEER. The CDR3 covers 15 residues. The V end lost 0 bases, the J end lost 5 bases, and 13 bases lay between the germline ends. In DNA, the CDR3 is TGCGCCAGCAGCCAAGATTTGTTCAGGGGAACTGAAGCTTTCTTT. The encoded protein is CASSQDLFRGTEAFF.

The chain employs TRBV20-1 and TRBJ2-5; 9 nucleotides align to TRBD2. V shed 6 bases and J 5 bases; nucleotides not matched to a gene: 10. CDR1 is DFQATT, CDR2 SNEGSKA, per germline (reference sequence). The CDR3 is made up of 14 amino acids. This CDR3 is CSAPSGVLRETQYF. As DNA, the CDR3 is TGCAGTGCACCTAGCGGGGTTTTGCGGGAGACCCAGTACTTC.

As for this clonotype: Germline is not matched at one junction end, which may reflect a read error. The rearrangement joins TRBV20-1 to TRBJ1-1; D may be TRBD1 (6 bases). This CDR3 contains 14 residues. Germline V gene sequence: CDR1 DFQATT, CDR2 SNEGSKA (reference sequence). The CDR3 region has the DNA TGCAGTCCTAGAGTCGCAACAGGGCCCACTGAAGCTTTCTTT. It encodes CSPRVATGPTEAFF.

This clonotype turned up a few times. This chain connects TRBV7-9 to TRBJ1-2; 10 bases are a match to TRBD1. Germline assignment: CDR1 SEHNR and CDR2 FQNEAQ (reference sequence). The junction had 8 bases not matched to a gene; V was cut back by 3 bases and J by 4 bases. The CDR3 runs to 16 residues. The CDR3 DNA follows: TGTGCCAGCAGCTTTGAAGCCAGGACAGGGGGCTATGGCTACACCTTC. Translating it yields CASSFEARTGGYGYTF.

This clonotype came up many times. This chain links TRBV5-1 with TRBJ2-2; D might be TRBD1 (5 bases). From germline, CDR1 is SGHRS and CDR2 YFSETQ. Trimming took off 0 bases at V and 6 bases at J, with 9 bases between the two ends. This CDR3 has 14 residues. CDR3 nucleotide sequence: TGCGCCAGCAGCTTGGACAGGTCGGCCGGGGAGCTGTTTTTT. The encoded protein is CASSLDRSAGELFF.

The chain uses TRBV5-1 and TRBJ2-3, with a tentative D call TRBD2 (5 bases). The length of the CDR3 is 16 residues. V was clipped by 5 bases and J by 0 bases, with 16 bases between them. The V gene's germline CDR1 is SGHRS and CDR2 YFSETQ. In DNA form, the CDR3 reads TGCGCCAGCAGTTTCGGGGTGGGCAGGAGCACAGATACGCAGTATTTT. Its protein product is CASSFGVGRSTDTQYF. The whole variable domain, filled in from reference TRBV5-1 and TRBJ2-3, reads KAGVTQTPRYLIKTRGQQVTLSCSPISGHRSVSWYQQTPGQGLQFLFEYFSETQRNKGNFPGRFSGRQFSNSRSEMNVSTLELGDSALYLCASSFGVGRSTDTQYFGPGTRLTVL.

The chain recombines TRBV10-3 with TRBJ2-7, with a weak D call TRBD1 (6 bases). Germline V CDR1 and CDR2: ENHRY, SYGVKD. The V end lost 5 bases, the J end lost 5 bases, and 7 bases lay between the germline ends. The CDR3 runs to 11 residues. CDR3 sequence: CAISYRDEQYF. The CDR3 coding sequence is TGTGCCATCAGTTACAGGGACGAGCAGTACTTC.

V usage is TRBV7-9 and J usage is TRBJ2-7; tentative D call: TRBD1 (6 bases). Germline loops: CDR1 SEHNR, CDR2 FQNEAQ (reference sequence). The V and J ends lost 0 bases and 2 bases respectively, with 11 bases between them. The CDR3 is made up of 15 amino acids. CDR3 DNA: TGTGCCAGCAGCTTAGCGGGGGCGCCGGCCTACGAGCAGTACTTC. Its translation is CASSLAGAPAYEQYF.

This chain uses TRBV27 with TRBJ2-1, with TRBD1 identical over 9 bases. Germline V gene sequence: CDR1 MNHEY, CDR2 SMNVEV (reference sequence). This CDR3 spans 16 amino acids. V dropped 4 bases and J dropped 12; count of bases not matched to a gene: 16. The CDR3 is CASSWGPGQGSLGQFF. The CDR3, as DNA: TGTGCCAGCAGTTGGGGACCGGGACAGGGTTCTCTTGGGCAGTTCTTC.

This clonotype has more than one count but fewer than ten. The V call is TRBV28, the J call TRBJ2-3; D not resolved. The CDR3 contains 15 residues. Germline V gives CDR1 MDHEN, CDR2 SYDVKM. Trimming stripped 7 bases from V and 1 base from J, with 15 bases between. CDR3 loop: CASNPPARRTDTQYF. CDR3 in DNA: TGTGCCAGCAACCCCCCCGCCAGGCGCACAGATACGCAGTATTTT.

The V call is TRBV12-3 or TRBV12-4, the J call TRBJ2-1; D gene unclear. CDR3 length equals 16 residues. Trimming left V 3 bases short and J 0 bases short, with 12 bases between. The DNA for the CDR3 is TGTGCCAGCAGTTTGGAGAGGACCAGCTCCTACAATGAGCAGTTCTTC. The encoded protein is CASSLERTSSYNEQFF.